One and the same sample provided the 25 T cell receptor beta chains below, sequenced in a study of T cell changes during pregnancy in multiple sclerosis. Assay used: immunoSEQ multiplex PCR; TCRdb lists only in-frame clones, some missing. The data show tens of thousands of clones, around 93% seen once. The source material was CD4+ T cells from peripheral blood mononuclear cells, sampled in the first trimester of pregnancy. These receptors originate from a female donor with multiple sclerosis, enrolled in a pregnancy study.

This clone is medium-sized (0.01 to 0.1%). The chain employs TRBV6-5 and TRBJ1-1; D perhaps matches TRBD1 (5 bases). The CDR3 is 15 amino acids. Between the trimmed V and J ends, which lost 6 bases and 1 base, there was a span of 15 bases. The germline gives CDR1 MNHEY, CDR2 SVGAGI. Here the CDR3 reads CASRFRGLTNTEAFF. In DNA, the CDR3 is TGTGCCAGCAGGTTTAGGGGCCTAACGAACACTGAAGCTTTCTTT.

The V gene is TRBV5-8, the J gene TRBJ2-5; 7 positions agree with TRBD1. The CDR3 sequence is 13 residues long. Germline V gene data show CDR1 as SGHTS and CDR2 as YDEGEE. The trim removed 4 bases at V and 2 bases at J, leaving 2 bases unmatched. This CDR3 reads CASSHRGQETQYF. The CDR3 DNA follows: TGTGCCAGCAGCCACAGGGGTCAAGAGACCCAGTACTTC.

This chain links TRBV18 with TRBJ1-2; D remains unclear. CDR3 length: 15 residues. CDR1 and CDR2 (germline): KGHSH, LQKENI. The V gene lost 3 bases and the J gene lost 7 bases, with 18 bases spanning the gap. The CDR3 sequence is CASSPAAGSVPGYTF. For the CDR3, the DNA is TGTGCCAGCTCACCCGCAGCGGGCAGCGTACCTGGCTACACCTTC.

The chain employs TRBV4-1 and TRBJ2-7; 11 nucleotides agree with TRBD1. The CDR3 spans 16 residues. The junction had 10 bases not matched to a gene; V was cut back by 3 bases and J by 6 bases. Germline V CDR1 and CDR2: MGHRA, YSYEKL. CDR3 nucleotide sequence: TGCGCCAGCAGCCACTCCGGGACAGGGGGACACCGCGAGCAGTACTTC. Protein sequence: CASSHSGTGGHREQYF.

The V call is TRBV21-1, the J call TRBJ2-5; no check of the table's D call, TRBD1, against the DNA was made. TRBV21-1 is marked as a pseudogene. CDR3 length: 15 residues. The CDR3 loop reads CASSKIDRPQETQYF. As DNA, the CDR3 is TGTGCCAGCAGCAAGATTGACAGGCCTCAAGAGACCCAGTACTTC.

The rearrangement uses TRBV19 and TRBJ2-6, with 8 bases identical to TRBD1. Per the germline V gene, CDR1 is LNHDA and CDR2 is SQIVND (reference sequence). V gave up 5 bases and J gave up 2 bases; unmatched junction bases: 5. This CDR3 is built from 16 residues. CDR3 residues: CASSFETGAGANVLTF. In DNA, the CDR3 is TGTGCCAGTAGTTTCGAGACAGGGGCTGGGGCCAACGTCCTGACTTTC.

This chain links TRBV30 with TRBJ1-2; 7 bases align to TRBD1. Germline trimming cut 4 bases from V and 5 bases from J; bases unmatched to any gene: 7. The CDR3 length is 13 residues. Germline V lookup: CDR1 GTSNPN, CDR2 SVGIG (reference sequence). The CDR3 sequence is CAWIRDSSYGYTF. The CDR3 DNA sequence: TGTGCCTGGATAAGGGACAGTTCATATGGCTACACCTTC.

The chain is built from TRBV11-2 and TRBJ2-5, with a tentative D call TRBD2 (5 bases). V shed 1 base and J shed 1 base, with 10 bases lying between them. The V gene's germline CDR1 is SGHAT and CDR2 FQNNGV. The CDR3 totals 15 residues. The CDR3 region has the DNA TGTGCCAGCAGCTTAGGTACTAGGGCCCAAGAGACCCAGTACTTC. Protein sequence: CASSLGTRAQETQYF.

This clone was picked up one time. This chain connects TRBV11-1 to TRBJ1-2; no reliable D call. This CDR3 has 14 amino acids. Trimming removed 1 base at V and 1 base at J, with 7 bases between. Germline CDR1 SGHAT, CDR2 FQDESV (reference sequence). The CDR3 region is CASSLGQFNYGYTF. In DNA form, the CDR3 reads TGTGCCAGCAGCTTAGGACAATTTAACTATGGCTACACCTTC.

The chain employs TRBV13 and TRBJ2-7; D remains ambiguous. Germline values: CDR1 PRHDT, CDR2 FYEKMQ (reference sequence). Between the trimmed V and J ends, which lost 6 bases and 3 bases, there was a span of 9 bases. The CDR3 spans 12 residues. The CDR3 sequence is CASSRNSYEQYF. The CDR3 bases are TGTGCCAGCAGTCGGAACAGCTACGAGCAGTACTTC.

The chain joins TRBV7-6 to TRBJ2-6; no clear D. The length of the CDR3 is 14 residues. CDR1 and CDR2 (germline): SGHVS, FNYEAQ. Trimming left V 6 bases short and J 3 bases short, with 9 bases between. The chain's CDR3 is CASSQRSGANVLTF. DNA of the CDR3: TGTGCCAGCAGTCAACGGAGTGGGGCCAACGTCCTGACTTTC.

The genes are TRBV5-1 and TRBJ2-3, with D possibly matching TRBD1 (5 bases). Between the trimmed V and J ends, which lost 0 bases and 1 base, there was a span of 12 bases. Germline V gene lookup returns CDR1 SGHRS and CDR2 YFSETQ. The CDR3 totals 16 residues. CDR3 amino acids: CASSLVATEGTDTQYF. The CDR3 DNA reads TGCGCCAGCAGCTTGGTCGCGACAGAGGGCACAGATACGCAGTATTTT.

V gene TRBV18 combines with J gene TRBJ2-3; 8 bases map to TRBD2. Looked up from germline, CDR1 is KGHSH and CDR2 is LQKENI. The CDR3 has 14 residues. Losses at the gene ends were 3 bases for V and 5 bases for J; bases not matched to a gene: 4. Written as DNA, the CDR3 is TGTGCCAGCTCACCTAGCGGGGTAGGAGATACGCAGTATTTT. This gives the protein CASSPSGVGDTQYF.

This clone was seen once. The V call is TRBV9, the J call TRBJ2-2; TRBD1 might be the D (6 bases). The CDR3 has 17 residues. Trimming shortened V by 5 bases and J by 7 bases, and 24 bases separated the two germline ends. Germline V gene data show CDR1 as SGDLS and CDR2 as YYNGEE. The CDR3 loop is CASSALTGQGLVGELFF. CDR3 nucleotides: TGTGCCAGCAGTGCCCTAACCGGGCAGGGGTTGGTCGGGGAGCTGTTTTTT.

The rearrangement links TRBV9 to TRBJ2-1, with 7 bases aligning to TRBD1. V was clipped by 1 base and J by 2 bases; unmatched bases: 3. This CDR3 is 15 amino acids long. CDR1 is SGDLS, CDR2 YYNGEE, per germline. CDR3 sequence reads: CASSVPGTAYNEQFF. As DNA, the CDR3 is TGTGCCAGCAGCGTACCCGGGACAGCCTACAATGAGCAGTTCTTC.

The table lists this clone with a count of one. The chain recombines TRBV7-3 with TRBJ1-2; D gene ambiguous. The CDR3 is 11 amino acids. Between the trimmed V and J ends, which lost 5 bases and 4 bases, there was a span of 5 bases. CDR1 and CDR2 from the germline V gene are SGHTA and FQGTGA. For the CDR3, the DNA is TGTGCCAGCAGCCCATCCTATGGCTACACCTTC. Its translation: CASSPSYGYTF.

This clone is a singleton in its sample. The V gene is TRBV2, the J gene TRBJ2-3, with 11 bases fitting TRBD1. This CDR3 contains 15 residues. Germline trimming cut 6 bases from V and 5 bases from J; bases unmatched to any gene: 7. The germline CDR1 and CDR2 sequences are SNHLY and FYNNEI. The CDR3: CASSAGTGGVDTQYF. The CDR3 DNA sequence: TGTGCCAGCAGCGCCGGGACAGGGGGTGTAGATACGCAGTATTTT.

The chain links TRBV6-6 to TRBJ1-5; tentative D call: TRBD1 (6 bases). Germline lookup yields CDR1 MNHNY and CDR2 SVGAGI (reference sequence). Trimming removed 4 bases from V and 0 bases from J, with 13 bases in between. The CDR3 has 16 residues. The CDR3 DNA is TGTGCCAGCAGTTTTGGACAGCGTTATAGCAATCAGCCCCAGCATTTT. Translated: CASSFGQRYSNQPQHF.

The rearrangement uses TRBV11-3 and TRBJ2-1, with 11 bases matching TRBD2. The ends lost 2 bases at V and 5 bases at J; junction bases unmatched: 5. The CDR3 is made up of 16 amino acids. Per germline, CDR1 SGHNT and CDR2 YENEEA. The DNA of the CDR3 is TGTGCCAGCAGCTTATCTCTAGCGGGGGGCAACAATGAGCAGTTCTTC. Its translation: CASSLSLAGGNNEQFF.

The chain recombines TRBV5-1 with TRBJ2-7, with 9 bases that match TRBD1. The J segment lost 0 bases and the V segment lost 4 bases, leaving 11 bases of the junction unmatched. The CDR3 extends over 17 amino acids. CDR1 and CDR2 from the germline V gene are SGHRS and YFSETQ. CDR3 sequence: CASSPRTGAPSSYEQYF. CDR3 in DNA: TGCGCCAGCAGCCCTCGGACAGGGGCCCCGAGCTCCTACGAGCAGTACTTC. Using reference TRBV5-1 and TRBJ2-7 for the parts outside the CDR3, the full variable domain is KAGVTQTPRYLIKTRGQQVTLSCSPISGHRSVSWYQQTPGQGLQFLFEYFSETQRNKGNFPGRFSGRQFSNSRSEMNVSTLELGDSALYLCASSPRTGAPSSYEQYFGPGTRLTVT.

The genes are TRBV9 and TRBJ1-4, with TRBD1 matching over 7 bases. The germline V gene encodes CDR1 SGDLS and CDR2 YYNGEE. The CDR3 is 15 residues long. V dropped 0 bases and J dropped 6; count of bases not matched to a gene: 5. The CDR3 region is CASSVAGGQDEKLFF. CDR3 DNA: TGTGCCAGCAGCGTAGCAGGGGGGCAGGATGAAAAACTGTTTTTT.

The gene calls are TRBV4-3 and TRBJ2-1, with D hard to call. Trimming stripped 0 bases from V and 10 bases from J, with 19 bases between. CDR1 LGHNA and CDR2 YSLEER come from the germline V gene. CDR3 length: 16 amino acids. CDR3 in DNA: TGCGCCAGCAGCCAAGATCCTGGTCAGAGGTCAATGGAGCAGTTCTTC. It encodes CASSQDPGQRSMEQFF.

The chain recombines TRBV6-1 with TRBJ1-2; 7 positions agree with TRBD1. CDR3 size: 15 residues. Per germline, CDR1 MNHNS and CDR2 SASEGT. The V gene end was trimmed by 2 bases and the J gene end by 7 bases; junction bases not matched to a gene: 10. Here the CDR3 reads CASSEMGQRTGGYTF. CDR3 DNA sequence: TGTGCCAGCAGTGAAATGGGACAGCGAACGGGTGGCTACACCTTC.

This chain joins TRBV9 and TRBJ2-7; D perhaps matches TRBD1 (7 bases). From germline, CDR1 is SGDLS and CDR2 YYNGEE. Trimming left V 4 bases short and J 10 bases short, with 21 bases between. The length of the CDR3 is 14 residues. The CDR3 DNA reads TGTGCCAGCAGCCCAGGGGGGCAGTATGGGGAACAGTACTTC. Amino acids: CASSPGGQYGEQYF. The full variable domain, its missing parts supplied by reference TRBV9 and TRBJ2-7, is DSGVTQTPKHLITATGQRVTLRCSPRSGDLSVYWYQQSLDQGLQFLIQYYNGEERAKGNILERFSAQQFPDLHSELNLSSLELGDSALYFCASSPGGQYGEQYFGPGTRLTVT.

The V gene is TRBV5-4, the J gene TRBJ1-2, with 10 bases matching TRBD1. V gave up 4 bases and J gave up 6 bases; unmatched junction bases: 6. The length of the CDR3 is 14 residues. CDR1 is SGHNT and CDR2 is YYREEE in the germline V gene (reference sequence). The CDR3 spells CASSAQTGGDGYTF. The CDR3 bases are TGTGCCAGCAGCGCCCAGACAGGGGGCGATGGCTACACCTTC.